Given below is one TCR beta chain in context. The sample belongs to a study of blood T cell repertoires in COVID-19. Study background: Acute and convalescent COVID-19 specimens originated in the United States, Italy and Spain. Sources were T cells, B-cell-depleted T cells, or PBMCs; the material itself was cDNA or gDNA.

Data came from immunoSEQ multiplex PCR; TCRdb stores just in-frame clones and leaves some out. The top ten clones hold roughly 1.5% of a sample with some 170,000 clones, about nine tenths of them seen once. Trimming stripped 1 base from V and 6 bases from J, with 16 bases between. The CDR3 runs 16 residues. In germline, CDR1 is SGHTA, CDR2 FQGNSA. The sample taken for sequencing was peripheral blood. The origin of this receptor is a woman aged 45-65 years with acute or convalescent COVID-19. This sequence joins TRBV7-2 and TRBJ1-5, with a possible D match to TRBD1 (5 bases). The CDR3: CASSLVGLGYSQPQHF. CDR3 in DNA: TGTGCCAGCAGCTTAGTGGGGCTAGGGTACAGTCAGCCCCAGCATTTT.